This TCR beta chain is drawn from a study of lung T cells in sarcoidosis with Löfgren's syndrome. Study at large: Löfgren's syndrome patients were the main repertoire analysis focus. Overall study results and limits: Paired TRAV12-1/TRBV2 TCRs showed CDR3 homology and preferential pairing.

CDR1 is SEHNR and CDR2 is FQNEAQ in the germline V gene (reference sequence). Trimming cost V 7 bases and J 8 bases, with 17 bases left between them. This CDR3 has 14 residues. TCRdb ran MiXCR on the reads and lists one entry per CDR3 protein. The sample has about 1,900 distinct CDR3 sequences, 25% to 30% seen once; the top ten hold around 9.7%. In regard to this clonotype: Its antigen is unidentified. A much larger clone lies a single base off, so this may be a read error.

The material sequenced was CD4+ T cells from bronchoalveolar lavage. This TCR was sampled from a human donor with sarcoidosis (Löfgren's syndrome or another form), or a control subject (not recorded which). This chain links TRBV7-9 with TRBJ1-4; D may be TRBD1 (6 bases). For the CDR3, the DNA is TGTGCCAGCACACCGGACAGCCGGAGCGAAAAACTGTTTTTT. Its translation: CASTPDSRSEKLFF.